The entry below gives a single T cell receptor (beta chain) sequence along with its context. Its antigen specificity is not known. Within one base of it there is no much larger clone, and no base qualities were kept. A control cohort of 11 patients who had been given myeloablative marrow transplants with methotrexate plus a calcineurin inhibitor was sampled 1 year after transplant. Peripheral blood and bone marrow mononuclear cells were isolated by Ficoll-Hypaque density centrifugation and cryopreserved. This sample is drawn from a study of T cells after posttransplantation cyclophosphamide (dated by TCRdb to 2016 to 2017). At the level of the whole study: Using TRB sequencing, the study followed how the T cell repertoire rebuilt after myeloablative bone marrow transplantation with posttransplantation cyclophosphamide given as GVHD prophylaxis. Antigen receptor sequencing covered samples from 35 PTCy-treated patients and about 17 of their related bone marrow donors. TRB sequencing was performed on blood from all 35 or so PTCy patients with 1-year posttransplant specimens. In 3 patients, up to about 3 additional blood samples taken between 2 and 5.2 years after transplant also underwent TRB sequencing, as did pretransplant blood from 4 patients. TRA and TRB clonality were tightly correlated in 10 or so samples, so subsequent TCR analyses focused on TRB only. Public TRB sequences were checked against a database of over 3,500 sequences associated with responses to pathogens, tumor antigens, self-antigens and alloantigens. Beyond this particular receptor, the publication reports: Across roughly 45 patients, recipient CMV seropositivity and CMV reactivation were highly associated with TRB clonality; PTCy diversity was similar to CNI/methotrexate controls. The TRB repertoires of T cells infiltrating skin or GI tract showed only limited overlap with the TRB repertoires of T cells in blood. At 1-2 months, donor-recipient similarity was low but rose over the first year, and the later blood repertoires were often dominated by donor CD8+ memory clones.

TRB sequencing used genomic DNA with the immunoSEQ assay at survey resolution or the hsTCRB kit. Per the authors' processing: The immunoSEQ software handled the initial read processing, while the LymphoSeq R package was used for the repertoire analyses. Clonality was computed as 1 minus normalized Shannon entropy, and a Gini coefficient was also calculated for each TRB dataset. Phenotypes of unsorted samples were inferred by mapping TRB sequences from sorted subsets of the recipient or donor onto unsorted samples of the same recipient. This is the immuneACCESS table as TCRdb keeps it, with only in-frame sequences that have V and J called. A part of the clones is gone; compared with another copy, unresolved V genes explain less than half, and the rest is unexplained. V, J and clone size reflect that table, while D and trimming were determined from the DNA. In this sample the table shows about 16,000 clones, roughly 84% of which occur a single time. The top ten clonotypes cover 3.5% of the sample.

Including cysteine and phenylalanine, the CDR3 has 19 amino acids. Only the CDR3 DNA is retained, 57 bases long and in frame from the first base. V loses 9 bases of germline sequence and J loses 6 bases, and the interval between the two ends is 34 bases. Per the germline V gene, MRHNA is the CDR1 and SNTAGT is the CDR2. The chain uses TRBV6-4 and TRBJ2-3, and possibly TRBD2, on 5 matching bases. The TCR originated in a male patient in his fifties who received an allogeneic stem cell transplant from an unrelated donor, was CMV-positive, and had chronic GVHD only. Some T cells may originate with the graft donor following a transplant. The sequences come from PBMCs, collected after an allogeneic stem cell transplant with a calcineurin inhibitor and methotrexate. The sequenced DNA is TGTGCCAGGGACTCGAGGCCGAGATGTAAACCAAACCGCGTGGATACGCAGTATTTT. It specifies CARDSRPRCKPNRVDTQYF.